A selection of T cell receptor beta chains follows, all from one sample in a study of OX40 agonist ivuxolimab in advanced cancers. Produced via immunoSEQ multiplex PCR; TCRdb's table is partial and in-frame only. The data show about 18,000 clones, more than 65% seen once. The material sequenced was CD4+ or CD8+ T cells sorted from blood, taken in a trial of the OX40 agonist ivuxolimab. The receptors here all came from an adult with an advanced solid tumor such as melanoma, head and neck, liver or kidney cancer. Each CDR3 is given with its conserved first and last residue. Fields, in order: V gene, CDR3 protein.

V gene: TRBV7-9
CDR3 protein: CASSSPSLGARGYTF

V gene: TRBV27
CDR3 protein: CASSPGLAAYEQYF

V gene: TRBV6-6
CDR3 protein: CASRATLTGELFF

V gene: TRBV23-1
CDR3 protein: CASSHIFSRNQPQHF

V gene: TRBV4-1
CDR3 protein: CASSLYGPTGSYEQYF

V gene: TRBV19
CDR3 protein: CASSWGTGGPYNEQFF

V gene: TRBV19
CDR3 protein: CASSIIWVSGDTQYF

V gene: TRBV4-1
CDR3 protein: CASSQEGTSAQETQYF

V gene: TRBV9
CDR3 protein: CASSLGTYEQYF

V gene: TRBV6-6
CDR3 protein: CASSYGYQETQYF